This TCR beta chain was documented in a study of shared clonotypes between healthy human individuals. Study-wide context: Used for every donor were three CD4 naive, three CD4 memory, two CD8 naive and one CD8 memory plate.

This CDR3 is 16 amino acids long. Trimming took off 2 bases at V and 1 base at J, with 11 bases between the two ends. CDR1 is MNHEY, CDR2 SVGAGI, per germline. TCRdb's table, derived via immunoSEQ multiplex PCR, lists solely in-frame clones and lacks some. The data contain over a million clones, approximately 98% of them singletons. Sequencing was carried out using naive CD4+ T cells sorted from blood. The sample's subset: CD45RA+ positively selected. The chain joins TRBV6-5 to TRBJ2-2; TRBD1 might be the D (6 bases). This sequence was found in a man younger than 40 in good health. The CDR3 DNA sequence: TGTGCCAGCAGTTACACACCGGGACAGAACACCGGGGAGCTGTTTTTT. Translated, it gives CASSYTPGQNTGELFF.